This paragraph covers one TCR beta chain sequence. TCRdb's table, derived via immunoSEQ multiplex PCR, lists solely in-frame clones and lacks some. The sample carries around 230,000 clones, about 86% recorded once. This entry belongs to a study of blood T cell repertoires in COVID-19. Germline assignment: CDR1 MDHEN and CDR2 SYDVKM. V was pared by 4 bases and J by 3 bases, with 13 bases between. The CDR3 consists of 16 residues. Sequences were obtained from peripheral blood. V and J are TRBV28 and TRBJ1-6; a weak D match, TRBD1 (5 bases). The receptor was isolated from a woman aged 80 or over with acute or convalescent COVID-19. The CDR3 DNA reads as TGTGCCAGCAGTTCCCCTGGGGGGGGCTATAATTCACCCCTCCACTTT. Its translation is CASSSPGGGYNSPLHF.